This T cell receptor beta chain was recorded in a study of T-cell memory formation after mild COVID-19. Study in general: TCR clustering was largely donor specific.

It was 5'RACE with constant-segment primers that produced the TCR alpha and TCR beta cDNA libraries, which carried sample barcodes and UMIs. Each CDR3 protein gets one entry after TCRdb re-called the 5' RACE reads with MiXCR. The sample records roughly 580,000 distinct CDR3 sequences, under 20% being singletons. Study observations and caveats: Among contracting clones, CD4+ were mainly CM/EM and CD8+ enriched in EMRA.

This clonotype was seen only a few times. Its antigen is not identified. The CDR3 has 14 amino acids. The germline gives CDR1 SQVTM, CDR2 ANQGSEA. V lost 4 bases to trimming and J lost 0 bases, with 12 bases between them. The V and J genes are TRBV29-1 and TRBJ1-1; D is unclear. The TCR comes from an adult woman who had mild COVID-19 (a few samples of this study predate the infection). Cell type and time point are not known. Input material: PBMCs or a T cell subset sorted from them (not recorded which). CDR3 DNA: TGCAGCGTTGTAGGGCCCAGTATGAACACTGAAGCTTTCTTT. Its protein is CSVVGPSMNTEAFF.